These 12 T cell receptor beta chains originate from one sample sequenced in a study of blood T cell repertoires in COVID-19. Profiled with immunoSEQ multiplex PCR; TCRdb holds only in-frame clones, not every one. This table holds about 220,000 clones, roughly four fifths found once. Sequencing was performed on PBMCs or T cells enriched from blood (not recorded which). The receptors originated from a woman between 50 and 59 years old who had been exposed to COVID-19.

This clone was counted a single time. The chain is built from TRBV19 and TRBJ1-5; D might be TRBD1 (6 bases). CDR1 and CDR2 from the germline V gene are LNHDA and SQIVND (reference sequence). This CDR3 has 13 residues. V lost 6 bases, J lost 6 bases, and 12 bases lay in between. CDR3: CASSIQGIQPQHF. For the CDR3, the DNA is TGTGCCAGTAGCATACAGGGAATTCAGCCCCAGCATTTT.

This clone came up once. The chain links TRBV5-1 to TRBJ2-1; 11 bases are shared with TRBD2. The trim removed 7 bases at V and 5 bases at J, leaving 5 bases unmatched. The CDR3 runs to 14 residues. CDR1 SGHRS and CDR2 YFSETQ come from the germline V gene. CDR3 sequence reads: CASAGGLADNEQFF. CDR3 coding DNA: TGCGCCAGCGCAGGGGGACTAGCGGACAATGAGCAGTTCTTC.

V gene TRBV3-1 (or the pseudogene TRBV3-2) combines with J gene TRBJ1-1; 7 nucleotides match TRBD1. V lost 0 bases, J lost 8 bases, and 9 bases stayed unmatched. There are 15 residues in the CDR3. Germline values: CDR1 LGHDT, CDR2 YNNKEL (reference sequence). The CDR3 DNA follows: TGTGCCAGCAGCCAAGATGGGAGACAGGGAGAAGAAGCTTTCTTT. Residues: CASSQDGRQGEEAFF.

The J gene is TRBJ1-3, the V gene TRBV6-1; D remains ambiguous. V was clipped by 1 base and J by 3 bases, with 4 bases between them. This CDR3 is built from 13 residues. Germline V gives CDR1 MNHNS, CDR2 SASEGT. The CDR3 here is CASSEVSGNTIYF. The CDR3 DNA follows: TGTGCCAGCAGTGAAGTTAGTGGAAACACCATATATTTT.

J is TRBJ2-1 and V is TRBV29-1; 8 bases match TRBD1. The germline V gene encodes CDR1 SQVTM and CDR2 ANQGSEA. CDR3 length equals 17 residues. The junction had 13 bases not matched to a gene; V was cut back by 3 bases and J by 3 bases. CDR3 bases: TGCAGCGTTGATCCCCCCCCCGGACAGGGCTTCTACAATGAGCAGTTCTTC. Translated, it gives CSVDPPPGQGFYNEQFF.

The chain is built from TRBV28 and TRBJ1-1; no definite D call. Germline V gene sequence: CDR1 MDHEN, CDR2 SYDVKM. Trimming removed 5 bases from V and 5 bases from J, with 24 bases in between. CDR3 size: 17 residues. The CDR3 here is CASSTPLMTISLTEAFF. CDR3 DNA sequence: TGTGCCAGCAGTACCCCGCTAATGACAATCAGTTTGACTGAAGCTTTCTTT.

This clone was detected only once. The CDR3 loop is CSATERGSVQETQYF. The CDR3 DNA follows: TGCAGTGCTACTGAGCGGGGGTCCGTCCAAGAGACCCAGTACTTC. The chain is built from TRBV20-1 and TRBJ2-5, with 8 bases matching TRBD2. Per the germline V gene, CDR1 is DFQATT and CDR2 is SNEGSKA (reference sequence). V shed 4 bases and J 1 base; nucleotides not matched to a gene: 8. The CDR3 contains 15 residues.

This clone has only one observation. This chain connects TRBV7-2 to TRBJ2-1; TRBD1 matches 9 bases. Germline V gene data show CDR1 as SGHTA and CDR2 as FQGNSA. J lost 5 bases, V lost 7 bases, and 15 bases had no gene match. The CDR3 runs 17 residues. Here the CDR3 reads CASTHSWGQGSNNEQFF. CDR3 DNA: TGTGCCAGCACCCATTCCTGGGGACAGGGTTCGAACAATGAGCAGTTCTTC.

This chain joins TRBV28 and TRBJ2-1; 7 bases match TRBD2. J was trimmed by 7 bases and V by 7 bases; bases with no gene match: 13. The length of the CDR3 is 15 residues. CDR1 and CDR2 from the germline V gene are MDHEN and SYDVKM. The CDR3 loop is CASMPRGQGGNEQFF. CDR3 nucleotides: TGTGCCAGCATGCCGCGCGGGCAGGGAGGGAATGAGCAGTTCTTC.

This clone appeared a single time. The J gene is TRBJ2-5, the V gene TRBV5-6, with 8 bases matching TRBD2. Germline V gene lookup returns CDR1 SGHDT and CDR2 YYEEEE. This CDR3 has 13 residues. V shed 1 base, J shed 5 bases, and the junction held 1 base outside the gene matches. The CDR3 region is CASSLQRGETQYF. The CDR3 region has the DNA TGTGCCAGCAGCTTGCAGCGGGGGGAGACCCAGTACTTC. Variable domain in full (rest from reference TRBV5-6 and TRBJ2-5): DAGVTQSPTHLIKTRGQQVTLRCSPKSGHDTVSWYQQALGQGPQFIFQYYEEEERQRGNFPDRFSGHQFPNYSSELNVNALLLGDSALYLCASSLQRGETQYFGPGTRLLVL.

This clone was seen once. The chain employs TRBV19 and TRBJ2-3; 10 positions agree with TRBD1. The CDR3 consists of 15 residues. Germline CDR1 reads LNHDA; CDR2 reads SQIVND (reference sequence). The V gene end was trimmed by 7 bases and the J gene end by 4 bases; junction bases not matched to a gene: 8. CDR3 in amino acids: CASTALGQGADTQYF. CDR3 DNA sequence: TGTGCCAGTACCGCTCTTGGACAGGGGGCAGATACGCAGTATTTT.

The chain's CDR3 is CASRWQGSTGELFF. For the CDR3, the DNA is TGTGCCAGCAGGTGGCAGGGGAGCACCGGGGAGCTGTTTTTT. The V gene is TRBV6-5, the J gene TRBJ2-2; D is possibly TRBD1 (6 bases). Germline lookup yields CDR1 MNHEY and CDR2 SVGAGI. Trimming cost V 6 bases and J 4 bases, with 12 bases left between them. CDR3 length: 14 residues.